These 25 T cell receptor beta chains were sequenced from one sample in a study of T cell responses to AZD1222 COVID-19 vaccine. Profiled with immunoSEQ multiplex PCR; TCRdb holds only in-frame clones, not every one. Of some 150,000 clones in the sample, 90% to 95% were seen once. The sample was peripheral blood, taken on day 0 of MenACWY control vaccination. Receptors originate from an adult in good health.

The rearrangement uses TRBV5-1 and TRBJ1-6; D gene ambiguous. Deletions cut 0 bases from V and 7 bases from J, with 8 bases between. This CDR3 has 14 amino acids. The germline gives CDR1 SGHRS, CDR2 YFSETQ. DNA of the CDR3: TGCGCCAGCAGCTTGGATCTGGCCAATTCACCCCTCCACTTT. It specifies CASSLDLANSPLHF. Based on the CDR3 plus reference TRBV5-1 and TRBJ1-6, the full variable domain is KAGVTQTPRYLIKTRGQQVTLSCSPISGHRSVSWYQQTPGQGLQFLFEYFSETQRNKGNFPGRFSGRQFSNSRSEMNVSTLELGDSALYLCASSLDLANSPLHFGNGTRLTVT.

The genes are TRBV25-1 and TRBJ1-2, with TRBD1 matching over 9 bases. The V segment lost 6 bases and the J segment 8 bases; nucleotides outside the gene matches: 13. Looked up from germline, CDR1 is MGHDK and CDR2 is SYGVNS. The CDR3 is 15 residues long. The CDR3 bases are TGTGCCAGCAGGAGCCCCTTACAGGGGGCGCGGGGCTACACCTTC. Translating gives CASRSPLQGARGYTF.

This sequence joins TRBV5-6 and TRBJ1-1, with TRBD1 as a possible D gene (5 bases). Trimming removed 3 bases at V and 3 bases at J, with 18 bases between. The germline gives CDR1 SGHDT, CDR2 YYEEEE. This CDR3 is 16 amino acids long. As DNA, the CDR3 is TGTGCCAGCAGCTCAAGGGCAGGGTATCTGGACACTGAAGCTTTCTTT. Protein: CASSSRAGYLDTEAFF.

This clone was seen a few times. Other nucleotide sequences from this sample produce the same CDR3. This chain links TRBV5-1 with TRBJ1-5, with TRBD1 matching over 7 bases. The CDR3 is made up of 15 amino acids. Germline loops: CDR1 SGHRS, CDR2 YFSETQ. V lost 4 bases and J lost 3; bases outside the gene matches: 7. CDR3 DNA: TGCGCCAGCAGCCCGGGGGGACAGTCCAATCAGCCCCAGCATTTT. It is translated as CASSPGGQSNQPQHF.

J is TRBJ2-3 and V is TRBV5-6; 7 positions match TRBD1. Germline lookup yields CDR1 SGHDT and CDR2 YYEEEE. The CDR3 has 16 residues. With 0 bases clipped from V and 0 bases from J, the junction kept 4 bases outside the gene matches. The CDR3, as DNA: TGTGCCAGCAGCTTGGGGACAGGAGCTAGCACAGATACGCAGTATTTT. Its translation: CASSLGTGASTDTQYF.

The chain combines TRBV7-8 with TRBJ1-6, with TRBD1 matching 7 bases. The germline gives CDR1 SGHVS, CDR2 FQNEAQ. Trimming took 5 bases from V and 3 from J; bases not matched to a gene: 1. The CDR3 has 14 amino acids. The CDR3 protein is CASSPGGYNSPLHF. The CDR3 DNA is TGTGCCAGCAGCCCAGGGGGCTATAATTCACCCCTCCACTTT.

V usage is TRBV19 and J usage is TRBJ1-4, with a possible D match to TRBD1 (5 bases). The CDR3 covers 14 residues. Looked up from germline, CDR1 is LNHDA and CDR2 is SQIVND (reference sequence). Trimming took off 8 bases at V and 0 bases at J, with 10 bases between the two ends. CDR3 in amino acids: CASLGDSTNEKLFF. The CDR3 DNA reads TGTGCCAGTTTAGGGGATTCAACTAATGAAAAACTGTTTTTT.

V usage is TRBV6-2 or TRBV6-3 and J usage is TRBJ2-7, with 11 positions matching TRBD2. The CDR3 has 14 residues. Germline-derived CDR1 and CDR2 are MNHEY and SVGEGT. V was clipped by 6 bases and J by 6 bases; unmatched bases: 7. CDR3 residues: CASSLAGGPREQYF. The CDR3 DNA reads as TGTGCCAGCAGCCTAGCGGGAGGCCCCCGCGAGCAGTACTTC.

The CDR3, as DNA: TGTGCCAGCAGTACCGGCCGAGACGTTACGTCCTACGAGCAGTACTTC. Its translation: CASSTGRDVTSYEQYF. The chain has TRBV2 and TRBJ2-7, with D unresolved. CDR3 length equals 16 residues. V lost 5 bases and J 1 base, leaving 18 bases between the germline ends. The germline CDR1 and CDR2 sequences are SNHLY and FYNNEI.

V gene TRBV3-1 (or the pseudogene TRBV3-2) combines with J gene TRBJ2-4; D gene unclear. Trimming cost V 1 base and J 16 bases, with 11 bases left between them. Germline values: CDR1 LGHDT, CDR2 YNNKEL (reference sequence). The CDR3 is made up of 11 amino acids. This chain's CDR3 is CASSQGPSHYF. Here the CDR3 DNA reads TGTGCCAGCAGCCAAGGGCCGAGCCACTACTTC.

The rearrangement uses TRBV2 and TRBJ2-7; D is uncertain. The ends were cut back, 7 bases at V and 3 bases at J, with 16 bases in the middle. From germline, CDR1 is SNHLY and CDR2 FYNNEI. This CDR3 contains 14 residues. CDR3 nucleotide sequence: TGTGCCAGCAAAACGACCCAGGTTGGCTACGAGCAGTACTTC. Translation: CASKTTQVGYEQYF.

The genes are TRBV30 and TRBJ1-2; D is undetermined. The CDR3 contains 13 residues. Germline V gives CDR1 GTSNPN, CDR2 SVGIG (reference sequence). The germline V and J ends were trimmed by 1 base and 4 bases, with 10 bases remaining between them. For the CDR3, the DNA is TGTGCCTGGAGTGAAAATAACCCCTATGGCTACACCTTC. Its protein is CAWSENNPYGYTF.

This sequence joins TRBV4-2 and TRBJ1-1, with D unclear. V lost 0 bases to trimming and J lost 3 bases, with 17 bases between them. Germline values: CDR1 LGHNA, CDR2 YNFKEQ. This CDR3 is built from 17 residues. The CDR3, as DNA: TGTGCCAGCAGCCAAGACCCCATCGGGAGTGGAGACACTGAAGCTTTCTTT. It codes for CASSQDPIGSGDTEAFF.

The V gene is TRBV28, the J gene TRBJ1-2; D unclear. The CDR3 extends over 13 amino acids. V gave up 2 bases and J gave up 7 bases, with 11 bases separating them. CDR1 is MDHEN, CDR2 SYDVKM, per germline. The CDR3, as DNA: TGTGCCAGCAGTTTAAGCCGACGGTCTGGCTACACCTTC. It specifies CASSLSRRSGYTF.

The chain uses TRBV29-1 and TRBJ2-1; 8 positions match TRBD2. The CDR3 totals 15 residues. V lost 7 bases to trimming and J lost 0 bases; unmatched junction nucleotides: 8. Germline V gene sequence: CDR1 SQVTM, CDR2 ANQGSEA. Written as DNA, the CDR3 is TGCAGCGGCGGGGGGCGGAGGAGCTCCTACAATGAGCAGTTCTTC. Its translation: CSGGGRRSSYNEQFF.

J is TRBJ2-7 and V is TRBV28; D ambiguous. Germline V gene lookup returns CDR1 MDHEN and CDR2 SYDVKM. This CDR3 comprises 12 residues. V was cut by 5 bases and J by 6 bases, with 11 bases left in between. CDR3 in amino acids: CASSPPIGEQYF. The DNA for the CDR3 is TGTGCCAGCAGTCCTCCAATAGGCGAGCAGTACTTC.

The chain joins TRBV2 to TRBJ2-7; D remains ambiguous. This CDR3 has 12 residues. Germline assignment: CDR1 SNHLY and CDR2 FYNNEI. Trimming stripped 5 bases from V and 6 bases from J, with 11 bases between. The DNA for the CDR3 is TGTGCCAGCAGTCCAAGGAAGTTCGAGCAGTACTTC. Its protein is CASSPRKFEQYF.

CDR3 coding DNA: TGTGCCAGCAGCCATAATAACGGACGCCAAGGCTACACCTTC. As protein: CASSHNNGRQGYTF. This rearrangement joins TRBV11-3 to TRBJ1-2; D unclear. Germline lookup yields CDR1 SGHNT and CDR2 YENEEA. The CDR3 consists of 14 residues. V was shortened by 5 bases and J by 8 bases, with 18 bases between the two germline ends. Combining the CDR3 with reference TRBV11-3 and TRBJ1-2 gives the whole variable domain EAGVVQSPRYKIIEKKQPVAFWCNPISGHNTLYWYLQNLGQGPELLIRYENEEAVDDSQLPKDRFSAERLKGVDSTLKIQPAELGDSAVYLCASSHNNGRQGYTFGSGTRLTVV.

This clone was seen a few times. The chain recombines TRBV3-1 (or the pseudogene TRBV3-2) with TRBJ2-2; D unclear. Germline V gene lookup returns CDR1 LGHDT and CDR2 YNNKEL (reference sequence). The ends were cut back, 2 bases at V and 4 bases at J, with 14 bases in the middle. This CDR3 has 16 amino acids. The CDR3 DNA sequence: TGTGCCAGCAGCCAACCTGACATTTACCTCACCGGGGAGCTGTTTTTT. It is translated as CASSQPDIYLTGELFF.

V gene TRBV29-1 combines with J gene TRBJ2-5; D is unresolved. Trimming took off 5 bases at V and 4 bases at J, with 17 bases between the two ends. From germline, CDR1 is SQVTM and CDR2 ANQGSEA. The CDR3 has 14 residues. Written as DNA, the CDR3 is TGCAGCGTTCCGCCGGCCCGGGCAGCAGAGACCCAGTACTTC. This codes for CSVPPARAAETQYF.

V gene TRBV7-2 combines with J gene TRBJ2-7; TRBD1 matches at 7 bases. Germline V gene sequence: CDR1 SGHTA, CDR2 FQGNSA. This CDR3 has 16 residues. V lost 2 bases, J lost 2 bases, and 9 bases stayed unmatched. The CDR3 protein is CASSLKGTGDPYEQYF. Here the CDR3 DNA reads TGTGCCAGCAGCTTAAAGGGCACAGGGGACCCCTACGAGCAGTACTTC.

The chain recombines TRBV7-3 with TRBJ2-2; 9 nucleotides line up with TRBD2. This CDR3 contains 13 residues. V was clipped by 1 base and J by 17 bases; unmatched bases: 8. CDR1 is SGHTA and CDR2 is FQGTGA in the germline V gene. CDR3 nucleotide sequence: TGTGCCAGCAGCTTAATGGGTAGCGGGAGCGTATTTTTT. This sequence encodes CASSLMGSGSVFF.

V is TRBV6-4 and J is TRBJ2-3; tentatively, D is TRBD1 or TRBD2 (5 bases each). Germline-derived CDR1 and CDR2 are MRHNA and SNTAGT. V lost 5 bases, J lost 1 base, and 10 bases lay in between. This CDR3 has 14 amino acids. Written as DNA, the CDR3 is TGTGCCAGCAGTCGGGACCACGGCACAGATACGCAGTATTTT. Protein: CASSRDHGTDTQYF.

The chain carries TRBV27 and TRBJ2-1, with D unclear. This CDR3 is built from 13 residues. Deletions cut 0 bases from V and 9 bases from J, with 9 bases between. Germline loops: CDR1 MNHEY, CDR2 SMNVEV (reference sequence). The CDR3 DNA is TGTGCCAGCAGTTTATCTTCTTGGGTTGAGCAGTTCTTC. Protein product: CASSLSSWVEQFF.

The CDR3 sequence is CASSLALGGGTANQPQHF. CDR3 bases: TGTGCCAGCAGCTTAGCCCTCGGTGGTGGGACCGCCAATCAGCCCCAGCATTTT. This chain uses TRBV7-9 with TRBJ1-5; a weak D match, TRBD1 (5 bases). Trimming took off 0 bases at V and 3 bases at J, with 18 bases between the two ends. This CDR3 region has 18 residues. The germline V gene has CDR1 SEHNR and CDR2 FQNEAQ (reference sequence).